The clone carrying this T cell receptor (beta chain) was observed a single time. These data come from a study of blood T cells in healthy people across ages. This CDR3 is 14 amino acids long. The V end was cut by 1 base, the J end by 3 bases, with 9 bases between. CDR1 and CDR2 from the germline V gene are LGHDT and YNNKEL (reference sequence). The authors ran a second PCR of about 6 to 12 cycles using a sample-barcoded 5' primer and a J-beta primer mix. TCRdb fed the 5' RACE reads into MiXCR, producing one record per CDR3 protein. The sample has 1 million or so distinct CDR3 sequences, 40% to 45% seen once.

Sequenced input: blood. The genes are TRBV3-1 and TRBJ2-5, with unresolved D. The receptor was isolated from a woman in her sixties or seventies in good health. The CDR3 sequence is CASSQASWEETQYF. The CDR3, as DNA: TGTGCCAGCAGCCAAGCTTCGTGGGAAGAGACCCAGTACTTC.